A selection of T cell receptor beta chains follows, all from one sample in a study of control samples from healthy donors and cancer patients. Clones were sequenced by immunoSEQ multiplex PCR, and TCRdb holds only the in-frame ones, with some missing. The repertoire holds approximately 100,000 clones, with 80% to 95% as singletons. What was sequenced was blood. The receptor set was obtained from a human donor in good health. The donor label of this sample is uncertain. The CDR3 runs from the conserved cysteine through the conserved F or W. The order of the fields is V gene, clone size, J gene, D gene, CDR3 protein, CDR3 DNA. A D gene is named only where the DNA matches it firmly. Only part of the rows carry a size: once, few, many, or a class if the clone is expanded.

v_gene: TRBV19; abundance: NA; j_gene: TRBJ1-6; d_gene: TRBD1; CDR3aa: CASSPRQGVNSPLHF; CDR3nt: TGTGCCAGTAGTCCACGACAGGGAGTGAATTCACCCCTCCACTTT
v_gene: TRBV5-6; abundance: NA; j_gene: TRBJ1-5; d_gene: NA; CDR3aa: CASSLGAGLQPQHF; CDR3nt: TGTGCCAGCAGCTTGGGCGCTGGTTTACAGCCCCAGCATTTT
v_gene: TRBV12-5; abundance: NA; j_gene: TRBJ1-1; d_gene: NA; CDR3aa: CASGLGRRGQNTEAFF; CDR3nt: TGTGCTAGTGGTTTGGGGAGGAGGGGCCAAAACACTGAAGCTTTCTTT
v_gene: TRBV6-1; abundance: NA; j_gene: TRBJ2-3; d_gene: NA; CDR3aa: CASSDLGISTDTQYF; CDR3nt: TGTGCCAGCAGTGATCTGGGAATAAGCACAGATACGCAGTATTTT
v_gene: TRBV5-1; abundance: NA; j_gene: TRBJ1-3; d_gene: NA; CDR3aa: CASSLTGLGDTIYF; CDR3nt: TGCGCCAGCAGCTTGACGGGATTGGGGGACACCATATATTTT
v_gene: TRBV5-1; abundance: NA; j_gene: TRBJ1-1; d_gene: NA; CDR3aa: CASSLVGQMNTEAFF; CDR3nt: TGCGCCAGCAGCTTGGTTGGACAGATGAACACTGAAGCTTTCTTT
v_gene: TRBV15; abundance: NA; j_gene: TRBJ2-5; d_gene: NA; CDR3aa: CATAFKLEETQYF; CDR3nt: TGTGCCACCGCCTTTAAGCTAGAGGAGACCCAGTACTTC
v_gene: TRBV14; abundance: NA; j_gene: TRBJ1-5; d_gene: NA; CDR3aa: CASSQDSGPQHF; CDR3nt: TGTGCCAGCAGCCAAGATTCCGGGCCCCAGCATTTT
v_gene: TRBV12-3/TRBV12-4; abundance: NA; j_gene: TRBJ1-1; d_gene: NA; CDR3aa: CASRYEGGTEAFF; CDR3nt: TGTGCCAGCAGGTACGAGGGGGGGACTGAAGCTTTCTTT
v_gene: TRBV15; abundance: NA; j_gene: TRBJ1-5; d_gene: NA; CDR3aa: CATSRGIPGTSNQPQHF; CDR3nt: TGTGCCACCAGCAGAGGTATACCAGGGACTAGCAATCAGCCCCAGCATTTT
v_gene: TRBV6-5; abundance: once; j_gene: TRBJ1-2; d_gene: TRBD1; CDR3aa: CASSRDRNYGYTF; CDR3nt: TGTGCCAGCAGTCGGGACAGGAACTATGGCTACACCTTC
v_gene: TRBV5-5; abundance: NA; j_gene: TRBJ2-2; d_gene: TRBD2; CDR3aa: CASSYGGTSTGELFF; CDR3nt: TGTGCCAGCAGCTACGGGGGGACGAGCACCGGGGAGCTGTTTTTT
v_gene: TRBV24-1; abundance: once; j_gene: TRBJ2-3; d_gene: NA; CDR3aa: CATSDLLGAGTDTQYF; CDR3nt: TGTGCCACCAGTGATTTGTTGGGGGCTGGCACAGATACGCAGTATTTT
v_gene: TRBV28; abundance: NA; j_gene: TRBJ2-7; d_gene: NA; CDR3aa: CASSSPVGGPPPPYEQYF; CDR3nt: TGTGCCAGCAGTTCCCCAGTGGGGGGGCCGCCACCTCCCTACGAGCAGTACTTC
v_gene: TRBV19; abundance: NA; j_gene: TRBJ2-2; d_gene: TRBD1; CDR3aa: CASSMGQGVGELFF; CDR3nt: TGTGCCAGTAGTATGGGACAGGGTGTCGGGGAGCTGTTTTTT
v_gene: TRBV12-3/TRBV12-4; abundance: NA; j_gene: TRBJ1-2; d_gene: NA; CDR3aa: CASSLAGGGYTF; CDR3nt: TGTGCCAGCAGTTTAGCCGGGGGAGGCTACACCTTC
v_gene: TRBV5-6; abundance: once; j_gene: TRBJ1-2; d_gene: NA; CDR3aa: CASSSVHQQGRNYGYTF; CDR3nt: TGTGCCAGCAGCTCGGTGCACCAACAGGGTAGGAACTATGGCTACACCTTC
v_gene: TRBV24-1; abundance: NA; j_gene: TRBJ1-2; d_gene: NA; CDR3aa: CATSGPKDDGYTF; CDR3nt: TGTGCCACCTCCGGACCGAAAGATGATGGCTACACCTTC
v_gene: TRBV29-1; abundance: once; j_gene: TRBJ2-1; d_gene: NA; CDR3aa: CSVEGVGVYNEQFF; CDR3nt: TGCAGCGTTGAAGGAGTAGGGGTTTACAATGAGCAGTTCTTC
v_gene: TRBV7-9; abundance: NA; j_gene: TRBJ1-5; d_gene: NA; CDR3aa: CASRNGGSGNQPQHF; CDR3nt: TGTGCCAGCAGAAACGGGGGTTCGGGCAATCAGCCCCAGCATTTT
v_gene: TRBV2; abundance: NA; j_gene: TRBJ2-7; d_gene: NA; CDR3aa: CASSEMSDEQYF; CDR3nt: TGTGCCAGCAGTGAAATGAGCGACGAGCAGTACTTC
v_gene: TRBV6-2/TRBV6-3; abundance: once; j_gene: TRBJ1-2; d_gene: NA; CDR3aa: CASSLRRAFGYTF; CDR3nt: TGTGCCAGCAGTTTACGCAGGGCTTTTGGCTACACCTTC
v_gene: TRBV28; abundance: NA; j_gene: TRBJ1-5; d_gene: NA; CDR3aa: CASSLGGGTQPQHF; CDR3nt: TGTGCCAGCAGTTTAGGGGGGGGGACTCAGCCCCAGCATTTT
v_gene: TRBV12-5; abundance: NA; j_gene: TRBJ1-5; d_gene: TRBD1; CDR3aa: CASGKYGTGNQPQHF; CDR3nt: TGTGCTAGTGGGAAATACGGGACAGGCAATCAGCCCCAGCATTTT
v_gene: TRBV5-1; abundance: NA; j_gene: TRBJ2-5; d_gene: TRBD1; CDR3aa: CASSIKQGVETQYF; CDR3nt: TGCGCCAGCAGCATAAAACAGGGGGTAGAGACCCAGTACTTC
v_gene: TRBV29-1; abundance: NA; j_gene: TRBJ1-1; d_gene: TRBD1; CDR3aa: CSTDNQGAAFF; CDR3nt: TGCAGCACAGATAACCAGGGGGCAGCTTTCTTT
v_gene: TRBV10-1; abundance: NA; j_gene: TRBJ2-2; d_gene: NA; CDR3aa: CASSGITGELFF; CDR3nt: TGCGCCAGCAGTGGGATCACCGGGGAGCTGTTTTTT
v_gene: TRBV10-3; abundance: NA; j_gene: TRBJ2-1; d_gene: TRBD1; CDR3aa: CAISQGQGINEQFF; CDR3nt: TGTGCCATCAGCCAGGGACAGGGGATTAATGAGCAGTTCTTC
v_gene: TRBV5-6; abundance: NA; j_gene: TRBJ2-5; d_gene: NA; CDR3aa: CASSLRDSKYF; CDR3nt: TGTGCCAGCAGCCTGAGGGACTCTAAGTACTTC
v_gene: TRBV11-3; abundance: NA; j_gene: TRBJ1-1; d_gene: NA; CDR3aa: CASAQGPNTEAFF; CDR3nt: TGTGCCAGCGCACAGGGCCCGAACACTGAAGCTTTCTTT
v_gene: TRBV19; abundance: NA; j_gene: TRBJ1-2; d_gene: NA; CDR3aa: CASSIGQGNYGYTF; CDR3nt: TGTGCCAGTAGTATTGGGCAGGGTAACTATGGCTACACCTTC
v_gene: TRBV9; abundance: NA; j_gene: TRBJ1-2; d_gene: NA; CDR3aa: CASSALGGGAVYGYTF; CDR3nt: TGTGCCAGCAGCGCTCTAGGGGGGGGCGCGGTCTATGGCTACACCTTC
v_gene: TRBV2; abundance: NA; j_gene: TRBJ2-1; d_gene: TRBD2; CDR3aa: CASPGLALSYNEQFF; CDR3nt: TGTGCCAGTCCGGGACTAGCGTTGTCCTACAATGAGCAGTTCTTC
v_gene: TRBV11-2; abundance: NA; j_gene: TRBJ2-5; d_gene: NA; CDR3aa: CASSFTGFSSGQETQYF; CDR3nt: TGTGCCAGCAGCTTCACAGGTTTCAGTAGTGGGCAAGAGACCCAGTACTTC
v_gene: TRBV6-5; abundance: once; j_gene: TRBJ1-1; d_gene: NA; CDR3aa: CASSYLGWNTEAFF; CDR3nt: TGTGCCAGCAGTTACCTAGGTTGGAACACTGAAGCTTTCTTT
v_gene: TRBV24-1; abundance: NA; j_gene: TRBJ1-5; d_gene: NA; CDR3aa: CATSGDSNQPQHF; CDR3nt: TGTGCCACCAGTGGAGACAGCAATCAGCCCCAGCATTTT
v_gene: TRBV5-4; abundance: NA; j_gene: TRBJ2-5; d_gene: TRBD1; CDR3aa: CASSFGLQGAETQYF; CDR3nt: TGTGCCAGCAGCTTCGGCCTACAGGGGGCCGAGACCCAGTACTTC
v_gene: TRBV5-1; abundance: once; j_gene: TRBJ2-5; d_gene: NA; CDR3aa: CASSSQGFETQYF; CDR3nt: TGCGCCAGCAGCTCCCAGGGTTTTGAGACCCAGTACTTC